What follows are 28 T cell receptor beta chains derived from one specimen sequenced in a study of CD8 T cells in Susac syndrome. It was with random hexamers that roughly 0.45 to 1 ug RNA was reverse transcribed. TCRdb ran MiXCR on the immunoSEQ multiplex PCR reads and lists one entry per CDR3 protein. The sample lists around 300,000 distinct CDR3 sequences, 92% occurring once. Specimen: CD4+ T cells from PBMCs. These receptor sequences come from a human donor with multiple sclerosis.

The chain combines TRBV20-1 with TRBJ2-3; weak D call: TRBD2 (5 bases). The CDR3 consists of 13 residues. Trimming removed 7 bases from V and 0 bases from J, with 11 bases in between. Germline CDR1 reads DFQATT; CDR2 reads SNEGSKA (reference sequence). CDR3 loop: CSGEAESTDTQYF. The CDR3 nucleotides are TGCAGTGGGGAAGCGGAAAGCACAGATACGCAGTATTTT.

The chain has TRBV7-9 and TRBJ2-2; weak D call: TRBD2 (5 bases). CDR1 SEHNR and CDR2 FQNEAQ come from the germline V gene (reference sequence). The CDR3 length is 14 residues. Trimming pared 5 bases from V and 1 base from J, leaving 8 bases between. For the CDR3, the DNA is TGTGCCAGCAGCGGGCGGGTGAACACCGGGGAGCTGTTTTTT. Protein sequence: CASSGRVNTGELFF.

V is TRBV7-2 and J is TRBJ1-5; TRBD1 matches at 11 bases. Unmatched junction bases numbered 6, after V lost 5 bases and J lost 6 bases. CDR1 SGHTA and CDR2 FQGNSA come from the germline V gene. The CDR3 has 15 residues. The CDR3 DNA follows: TGTGCCAGCAGCCCAAGGACAGGGGGCGTTCAGCCCCAGCATTTT. Its translation: CASSPRTGGVQPQHF. Using reference TRBV7-2 and TRBJ1-5 for the parts outside the CDR3, the full variable domain is GAGVSQSPSNKVTEKGKDVELRCDPISGHTALYWYRQSLGQGLEFLIYFQGNSAPDKSGLPSDRFSAERTGGSVSTLTIQRTQQEDSAVYLCASSPRTGGVQPQHFGDGTRLSIL.

The rearrangement links TRBV7-9 to TRBJ1-4; tentative D call: TRBD1 (5 bases). The ends were cut back, 6 bases at V and 5 bases at J, with 13 bases in the middle. Germline loops: CDR1 SEHNR, CDR2 FQNEAQ (reference sequence). This CDR3 comprises 14 residues. The CDR3 is CASSSGTSNEKLFF. The CDR3 nucleotides are TGTGCCAGCAGTTCGGGGACCTCGAATGAAAAACTGTTTTTT.

The chain has TRBV7-9 and TRBJ1-1, with D uncertain. The V gene lost 2 bases and the J gene lost 4 bases, with 8 bases spanning the gap. The CDR3 contains 13 residues. CDR1 is SEHNR and CDR2 is FQNEAQ in the germline V gene (reference sequence). The chain's CDR3 is CASSLSVGTEAFF. In nucleotides, the CDR3 is TGTGCCAGCAGCTTATCCGTCGGCACTGAAGCTTTCTTT.

The genes are TRBV20-1 and TRBJ1-2; D gene uncertain. Trimming took off 7 bases at V and 4 bases at J, with 10 bases between the two ends. Germline lookup yields CDR1 DFQATT and CDR2 SNEGSKA (reference sequence). The CDR3 is 11 amino acids. The CDR3 spells CSVQTPYGYTF. For the CDR3, the DNA is TGCAGTGTCCAGACCCCCTATGGCTACACCTTC.

This chain connects TRBV5-4 to TRBJ2-1, with 10 bases lining up with TRBD2. CDR3 length: 15 residues. After removal of 3 bases from V and 6 bases from J, the junction contained 6 bases not matched to a gene. The germline gives CDR1 SGHNT, CDR2 YYREEE (reference sequence). The CDR3 bases are TGTGCCAGCAGCTGGGAACTAGCGGGACTCAATGAGCAGTTCTTC. Translated, it gives CASSWELAGLNEQFF.

The chain employs TRBV6-1 and TRBJ2-3, with D possibly TRBD2 on 6 matching bases. This CDR3 region has 14 residues. Germline V gives CDR1 MNHNS, CDR2 SASEGT. The V and J ends lost 0 bases and 7 bases respectively, with 11 bases between them. The CDR3, as DNA: TGTGCCAGCAGTGAAGCACTAGCAACGAATACGCAGTATTTT. It is translated as CASSEALATNTQYF.

The J gene is TRBJ2-5, the V gene TRBV5-4; possible D gene TRBD2, 6 bases. Germline V gene lookup returns CDR1 SGHNT and CDR2 YYREEE (reference sequence). Trimming pared 4 bases from V and 4 bases from J, leaving 17 bases between. The CDR3 runs to 15 residues. CDR3 protein: CASSHSSRRGETQYF. CDR3 bases: TGTGCCAGCAGCCACAGTTCGCGGCGGGGAGAGACCCAGTACTTC.

The chain has TRBV5-6 and TRBJ2-1, with 7 bases aligning to TRBD2. CDR1 SGHDT and CDR2 YYEEEE come from the germline V gene. With 2 bases clipped from V and 8 bases from J, the junction kept 10 bases outside the gene matches. CDR3 length equals 15 residues. The CDR3 protein is CASSLWGRGDYEQFF. CDR3 coding DNA: TGTGCCAGCAGCTTATGGGGGAGGGGCGACTATGAGCAGTTCTTC.

This clonotype has only one observation. This chain joins TRBV3-1 and TRBJ2-1; D is perhaps TRBD1 (5 bases). In germline, CDR1 is LGHDT, CDR2 YNNKEL (reference sequence). V was pared by 6 bases and J by 16 bases, with 19 bases between. This CDR3 comprises 12 residues. The CDR3 protein is CASSQGPTSSFF. The CDR3 DNA follows: TGTGCCAGCAGTCAGGGTCCGACAAGTTCCTTCTTC.

This rearrangement joins TRBV18 to TRBJ1-1, with TRBD1 as a possible D gene (5 bases). Germline-derived CDR1 and CDR2 are KGHSH and LQKENI. Trimming left V 6 bases short and J 5 bases short, with 13 bases between. The CDR3 totals 13 residues. The CDR3 bases are TGTGCCAGCTCCCTGGGGCGGGAGACTGAAGCTTTCTTT. This translates into CASSLGRETEAFF.

The chain couples TRBV30 to TRBJ2-7; TRBD1 matches 7 bases. The CDR3 runs to 15 residues. Germline V gives CDR1 GTSNPN, CDR2 SVGIG (reference sequence). Unmatched junction bases numbered 12, after V lost 0 bases and J lost 7 bases. The CDR3: CAWSVYPQGDREQYF. The DNA of the CDR3 is TGTGCCTGGAGTGTATACCCGCAGGGGGATAGGGAGCAGTACTTC.

This clonotype turned up a few times. The J gene is TRBJ2-7, the V gene TRBV5-1; 13 positions agree with TRBD2. The V gene's germline CDR1 is SGHRS and CDR2 YFSETQ. The CDR3 spans 16 residues. The V and J ends lost 3 bases and 4 bases, in that order; junction bases with no gene match: 7. In nucleotides, the CDR3 is TGCGCCAGCAGCTCCCGACTAGCGGGGGGATCATACGAGCAGTACTTC. Protein: CASSSRLAGGSYEQYF.

The gene calls are TRBV20-1 and TRBJ1-4, with D possibly being TRBD1 (6 bases). Trimming cost V 1 base and J 8 bases, with 14 bases left between them. Germline V CDR1 and CDR2: DFQATT, SNEGSKA (reference sequence). The CDR3 spans 14 residues. Here the CDR3 DNA reads TGCAGTGCTAGAGGAGGGGGTACTGGCGAAAAACTGTTTTTT. This codes for CSARGGGTGEKLFF.

The rearrangement joins TRBV14 to TRBJ2-1; 7 positions match TRBD1. The CDR3 sequence is 16 residues long. J gave up 7 bases and V 0 bases, and 9 bases lay outside the gene matches. Germline V gene data show CDR1 as SGHDN and CDR2 as FVKESK. The CDR3 DNA reads as TGTGCCAGCAGCCAAGATTGGGGGACAGTCGTTAATGAGCAGTTCTTC. This gives the protein CASSQDWGTVVNEQFF.

CDR3 sequence: CATSSFPVQNCQYF. Here the CDR3 DNA reads TGTGCCACCAGCAGTTTTCCAGTACAGAATTGCCAGTACTTC. The rearrangement uses TRBV15 and TRBJ2-5; D is ambiguous. Deletions cut 3 bases from V and 10 bases from J, with 18 bases between. The CDR3 is 14 residues long. Germline CDR1 reads LNHNV; CDR2 reads YYDKDF (reference sequence).

The J gene is TRBJ2-7, the V gene TRBV2; D is possibly TRBD1 (5 bases). The V end was cut by 3 bases, the J end by 2 bases, with 17 bases between. Germline assignment: CDR1 SNHLY and CDR2 FYNNEI. The CDR3 runs to 16 residues. CDR3 nucleotide sequence: TGTGCCAGCAGTGACGCGGTAGGGGCCGGCGCCTACGAGCAGTACTTC. Protein product: CASSDAVGAGAYEQYF.

This clonotype came up a few times. The rearrangement links TRBV30 to TRBJ1-1, with no clear D. From germline, CDR1 is GTSNPN and CDR2 SVGIG (reference sequence). Trimming shortened V by 3 bases and J by 6 bases, and 11 bases separated the two germline ends. The CDR3 sequence is 12 residues long. In DNA form, the CDR3 reads TGTGCCTGGAGATATTCAGCGGCTGAAGCTTTCTTT. It is translated as CAWRYSAAEAFF.

The chain carries TRBV6-5 and TRBJ1-5; 9 positions agree with TRBD1. The CDR3 extends over 15 amino acids. Germline V gives CDR1 MNHEY, CDR2 SVGAGI. After removal of 5 bases from V and 6 bases from J, the junction contained 8 bases not matched to a gene. The DNA for the CDR3 is TGTGCCAGCAGTCCCGACAGGGGGTATGCTCAGCCCCAGCATTTT. This codes for CASSPDRGYAQPQHF.

This chain connects TRBV10-3 to TRBJ2-7; 10 bases are a match to TRBD2. The CDR3 length is 16 residues. After removal of 6 bases from V and 3 bases from J, the junction contained 11 bases not matched to a gene. CDR1 is ENHRY and CDR2 is SYGVKD in the germline V gene. CDR3 sequence: CAIRGLAGEGDYEQYF. CDR3 coding DNA: TGTGCCATCAGGGGTCTAGCGGGAGAGGGAGACTACGAGCAGTACTTC.

The chain carries TRBV5-1 and TRBJ2-6, with D unresolved. Germline-derived CDR1 and CDR2 are SGHRS and YFSETQ. This CDR3 region has 15 residues. Trimming shortened V by 5 bases and J by 1 base, and 10 bases separated the two germline ends. CDR3 bases: TGCGCCAGCAGTTTGATGGCATCTGGGGCCAACGTCCTGACTTTC. It translates to CASSLMASGANVLTF.

The chain links TRBV10-3 to TRBJ1-6, with D maybe TRBD1 (5 bases). The CDR3 has 14 amino acids. Germline CDR1 ENHRY, CDR2 SYGVKD. The germline V and J ends were trimmed by 7 bases and 8 bases, with 15 bases remaining between them. The CDR3 sequence: CAITAGGADSPLHF. For the CDR3, the DNA is TGTGCCATCACCGCCGGAGGGGCGGATTCACCCCTCCACTTT.

V usage is TRBV28 and J usage is TRBJ1-2; D perhaps matches TRBD1 (6 bases). V was pared by 5 bases and J by 2 bases, with 15 bases between. CDR3 length equals 15 residues. Germline CDR1 MDHEN, CDR2 SYDVKM. The CDR3 reads CASSPWGATNYGYTF. The CDR3 DNA reads as TGTGCCAGCAGTCCGTGGGGGGCTACGAACTATGGCTACACCTTC.

This clonotype was detected once. The chain is built from TRBV3-1 and TRBJ2-1; D unclear. V lost 2 bases to trimming and J lost 6 bases, with 5 bases between them. This CDR3 is built from 12 residues. CDR1 LGHDT and CDR2 YNNKEL come from the germline V gene (reference sequence). The CDR3 loop is CASSQTTNEQFF. The CDR3 bases are TGTGCCAGCAGCCAAACTACCAATGAGCAGTTCTTC.

The chain has TRBV20-1 and TRBJ2-7; D is uncertain. The CDR3 consists of 12 residues. The V end lost 0 bases, the J end lost 7 bases, and 10 bases lay between the germline ends. Germline CDR1 reads DFQATT; CDR2 reads SNEGSKA (reference sequence). CDR3 sequence reads: CSAREAPGEQYF. The CDR3 coding sequence is TGCAGTGCTAGAGAGGCCCCGGGTGAGCAGTACTTC.

This clonotype occurred a few times. The chain recombines TRBV30 with TRBJ1-4, with 9 bases matching TRBD1. V lost 2 bases and J lost 5; bases outside the gene matches: 3. Germline V gene data show CDR1 as GTSNPN and CDR2 as SVGIG (reference sequence). This CDR3 has 14 residues. The CDR3 DNA is TGTGCCTGGAGTCGTGACAGGGGGAATGAAAAACTGTTTTTT. Its translation is CAWSRDRGNEKLFF.

This rearrangement joins TRBV12-5 to TRBJ2-5; the match to TRBD2 covers 9 bases. Unmatched junction bases numbered 3, after V lost 6 bases and J lost 4 bases. The CDR3 covers 13 residues. Germline CDR1 and CDR2: LGHNT and FRNRAP. The CDR3 here is CASGGSGRETQYF. CDR3 sequence (DNA): TGTGCTAGTGGGGGTAGCGGGAGAGAGACCCAGTACTTC.